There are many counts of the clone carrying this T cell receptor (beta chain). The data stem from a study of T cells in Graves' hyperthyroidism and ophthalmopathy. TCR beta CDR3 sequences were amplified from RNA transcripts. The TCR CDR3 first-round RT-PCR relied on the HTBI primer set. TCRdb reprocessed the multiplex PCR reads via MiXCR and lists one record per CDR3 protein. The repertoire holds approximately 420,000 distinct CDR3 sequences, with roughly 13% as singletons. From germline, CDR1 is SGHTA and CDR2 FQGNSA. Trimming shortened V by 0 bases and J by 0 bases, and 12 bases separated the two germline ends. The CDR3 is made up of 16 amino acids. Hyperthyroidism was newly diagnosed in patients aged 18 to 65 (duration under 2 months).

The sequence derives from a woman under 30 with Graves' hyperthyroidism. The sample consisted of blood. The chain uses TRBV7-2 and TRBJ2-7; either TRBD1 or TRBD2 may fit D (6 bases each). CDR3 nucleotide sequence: TGTGCCAGCAGCTTAGCTGGGGGGCCCGTCTCCTACGAGCAGTACTTC. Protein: CASSLAGGPVSYEQYF.